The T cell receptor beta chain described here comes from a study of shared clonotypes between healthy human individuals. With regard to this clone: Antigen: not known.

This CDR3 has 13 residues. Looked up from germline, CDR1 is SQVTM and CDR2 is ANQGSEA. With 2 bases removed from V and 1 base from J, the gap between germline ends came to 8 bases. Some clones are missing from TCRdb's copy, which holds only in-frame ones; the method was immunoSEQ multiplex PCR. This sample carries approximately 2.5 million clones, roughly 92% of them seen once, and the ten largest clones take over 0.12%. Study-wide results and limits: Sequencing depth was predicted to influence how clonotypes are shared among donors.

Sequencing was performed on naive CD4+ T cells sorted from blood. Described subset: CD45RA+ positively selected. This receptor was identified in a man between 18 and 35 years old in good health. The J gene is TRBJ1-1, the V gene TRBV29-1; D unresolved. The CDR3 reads CSVERFANTEAFF. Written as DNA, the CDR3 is TGCAGCGTTGAAAGGTTTGCGAACACTGAAGCTTTCTTT.